The 7 T cell receptor beta chains in this list originate from one sample, sequenced in a study of PD-1 blockade in mismatch repair-deficient tumors. Repertoires were generated with immunoSEQ multiplex PCR, while TCRdb's copy carries only in-frame clones and drops some. The table shows 90,000 to 130,000 clones, with over 60% occurring only once. The source material was peripheral blood, sampled just over 59 weeks after starting pembrolizumab. These receptor sequences come from an adult with mismatch repair-deficient cancer.

The rearrangement joins TRBV5-1 to TRBJ2-3, with TRBD2 matching 9 bases. From germline, CDR1 is SGHRS and CDR2 YFSETQ. Unmatched junction bases numbered 8, after V lost 3 bases and J lost 3 bases. The CDR3 runs to 16 residues. CDR3 protein: CASSSGLAWSTDTQYF. For the CDR3, the DNA is TGCGCCAGCAGCTCGGGACTAGCTTGGTCGACAGATACGCAGTATTTT. Based on the CDR3 plus reference TRBV5-1 and TRBJ2-3, the full variable domain is KAGVTQTPRYLIKTRGQQVTLSCSPISGHRSVSWYQQTPGQGLQFLFEYFSETQRNKGNFPGRFSGRQFSNSRSEMNVSTLELGDSALYLCASSSGLAWSTDTQYFGPGTRLTVL.

V is TRBV5-1 and J is TRBJ2-1; tentative D call: TRBD2 (7 bases). The V end lost 3 bases, the J end lost 1 base, and 11 bases lay between the germline ends. The CDR3 length is 15 residues. Germline assignment: CDR1 SGHRS and CDR2 YFSETQ. The CDR3 reads CASSWGGGSYNEQFF. CDR3 in DNA: TGCGCCAGCAGCTGGGGGGGCGGGTCCTACAATGAGCAGTTCTTC.

DNA of the CDR3: TGTGCCAGTAGTATGACGGGGACGGGTAGCAATCAGCCCCAGCATTTT. This codes for CASSMTGTGSNQPQHF. The chain joins TRBV19 to TRBJ1-5; perhaps TRBD1 as D (5 bases). This CDR3 contains 16 residues. Trimming took off 3 bases at V and 0 bases at J, with 12 bases between the two ends. Germline CDR1 reads LNHDA; CDR2 reads SQIVND (reference sequence). The variable domain in full, with the rest retrieved from reference TRBV19 and TRBJ1-5, is DGGITQSPKYLFRKEGQNVTLSCEQNLNHDAMYWYRQDPGQGLRLIYYSQIVNDFQKGDIAEGYSVSREKKESFPLTVTSAQKNPTAFYLCASSMTGTGSNQPQHFGDGTRLSIL.

V usage is TRBV6-5 and J usage is TRBJ2-1, with TRBD1 matching 7 bases. With V trimmed by 4 bases and J by 8 bases, 11 bases remained unmatched. Per the germline V gene, CDR1 is MNHEY and CDR2 is SVGAGI. The CDR3 has 15 residues. DNA for the CDR3: TGTGCCAGCAGTTCACCCGACAGGGATGGTGATGAGCAGTTCTTC. Translated, it gives CASSSPDRDGDEQFF.

This clone has just a few counts. The chain couples TRBV4-3 to TRBJ1-1; no clear D gene. V dropped 3 bases and J dropped 10 bases, with 12 bases sitting between them. The CDR3 is 12 amino acids. Germline CDR1 is LGHNA and CDR2 is YSLEER. The CDR3 loop reads CASSQGLGVAFF. CDR3 DNA sequence: TGCGCCAGCAGCCAGGGCTTGGGTGTAGCTTTCTTT.

The J gene is TRBJ2-3, the V gene TRBV9; a weak D match, TRBD2 (6 bases). CDR1 and CDR2 from the germline V gene are SGDLS and YYNGEE. CDR3 size: 13 residues. V lost 3 bases and J lost 7, with 12 bases in between. In DNA form, the CDR3 reads TGTGCCAGCAGCGAGGCGGGAACGAATACGCAGTATTTT. Protein: CASSEAGTNTQYF.

The chain joins TRBV30 to TRBJ1-5; a possible D gene is TRBD1 (5 bases). This CDR3 is built from 14 residues. Germline V lookup: CDR1 GTSNPN, CDR2 SVGIG (reference sequence). V dropped 5 bases and J dropped 0 bases, with 11 bases sitting between them. CDR3 coding DNA: TGTGCCTGGGGGACCGGGAATAGCAATCAGCCCCAGCATTTT. Its translation is CAWGTGNSNQPQHF.